The subject of this entry is one T cell receptor (beta chain). The data originate from a study of shared clonotypes between healthy human individuals. The split of CD4+ cells yielded CD45RA+ naive and CD45RA-negative memory subsets. Libraries were prepared by immunoSEQ multiplex PCR; TCRdb keeps only in-frame clonotypes and omits some of them. The data show 850,000 to 1,200,000 clones, around four fifths seen once. Per the germline V gene, CDR1 is SGHNT and CDR2 is YENEEA. The CDR3 totals 13 residues. Deletions cut 5 bases from V and 6 bases from J, with 14 bases between. The sequencing input was memory CD4+ T cells sorted from blood. Subset denoted: CD45RA-negative fraction. This chain connects TRBV11-3 to TRBJ2-7; the D call may be TRBD1 or TRBD2 (6 bases each). The source is a man in his late teens or twenties in good health. CDR3 DNA: TGTGCCAGCAGCATAGGGGGGAACGGCGAGCAGTACTTC. This translates into CASSIGGNGEQYF.